The rows below give T cell receptor beta chains drawn from one sample of a study of T-cell reconstitution after alpha-beta-depleted transplantation in children. One entry per CDR3 protein, called by TCRdb with MiXCR from the PCR reads. The table shows about 220,000 distinct CDR3 sequences, with around a sixth occurring only once. The sample in question was PBMCs, mostly from graft donor cells, obtained 360 days after TCRalphabeta/CD19-depleted stem cell transplant. All receptors derive from a male patient aged 2 to 9 who had a stem cell transplant for acute lymphoblastic leukemia, so the T cells may come from the graft donor. Both conserved end residues are trimmed from each CDR3. Each record gives: CDR3 protein, V gene, J gene.

ASSAGGSLAGRTSTDTQY	TRBV2	TRBJ2-3
SALGTSGRPWESYNEQF	TRBV29-1	TRBJ2-1
SARSQGSDGELF	TRBV20-1	TRBJ2-2
ASSSVLQETQY	TRBV3-1	TRBJ2-5
ASSEQGDYGYT	TRBV12-3/TRBV12-4	TRBJ1-2
AISPDRGQTGELF	TRBV10-3	TRBJ2-2
ASSPTGPYNEQF	TRBV28	TRBJ2-1
ASSSRVLGHGYT	TRBV12-3/TRBV12-4	TRBJ1-2
ASSPPRLAGTDTQY	TRBV18	TRBJ2-3
ASSLGTRRNTGELF	TRBV7-9	TRBJ2-2
ASSLAGGDGGYT	TRBV5-6	TRBJ1-2
ASSSLYRETKTGELF	TRBV7-8	TRBJ2-2
ATSRTESTGELF	TRBV24-1	TRBJ2-2
ASSFQAGGPGELF	TRBV12-3/TRBV12-4	TRBJ2-2
ASSVSTTGELF	TRBV9	TRBJ2-2
ASSLGPALEQY	TRBV12-3/TRBV12-4	TRBJ2-7
ASSTLGQVISYEQY	TRBV27	TRBJ2-7
ASSLDGTRSYEQY	TRBV7-9	TRBJ2-7
ASSVGLADNEQF	TRBV5-1	TRBJ2-1
AITGAQNYGYT	TRBV10-3	TRBJ1-2
ASSSDRAGNNQPQH	TRBV7-9	TRBJ1-5
ASSLVEAQPQH	TRBV7-9	TRBJ1-5